These 5 T cell receptor beta chains were all obtained from the same sample, sequenced in a study of blood T cell repertoires in COVID-19. Repertoires were generated with immunoSEQ multiplex PCR, while TCRdb's copy carries only in-frame clones and drops some. The data contain about 120,000 clones, roughly four fifths of them singletons. The sequencing input was peripheral blood. The receptor source for this set is a human donor in a cohort sampled during active COVID-19.

This chain links TRBV6-2 or TRBV6-3 with TRBJ2-3; 10 nucleotides align to TRBD2. This CDR3 contains 16 residues. After removal of 5 bases from V and 3 bases from J, the junction contained 8 bases not matched to a gene. CDR1 and CDR2 (germline): MNHEY, SVGEGT. The CDR3 reads CASSPEAGGLTDTQYF. The CDR3 DNA reads as TGTGCCAGCAGTCCCGAAGCGGGGGGGCTAACAGATACGCAGTATTTT.

The chain has TRBV7-6 and TRBJ2-7; 14 bases match TRBD2. This CDR3 comprises 15 residues. From germline, CDR1 is SGHVS and CDR2 FNYEAQ. With V trimmed by 5 bases and J by 2 bases, 2 bases remained unmatched. CDR3 amino acids: CASSQTSGGAYEQYF. For the CDR3, the DNA is TGTGCCAGCAGCCAGACTAGCGGGGGGGCCTACGAGCAGTACTTC.

This clone was seen a few times. This rearrangement joins TRBV7-2 to TRBJ1-2; D gene unclear. CDR3 length equals 14 residues. V lost 4 bases to trimming and J lost 0 bases, with 9 bases between them. Germline CDR1 reads SGHTA; CDR2 reads FQGNSA. CDR3 sequence reads: CASSSTASNYGYTF. Written as DNA, the CDR3 is TGTGCCAGCAGCTCCACAGCTTCTAACTATGGCTACACCTTC.

The CDR3 sequence: CASSIGWRGLSNQPQHF. The CDR3 DNA is TGTGCCAGTAGTATAGGTTGGAGGGGCCTTAGCAATCAGCCCCAGCATTTT. The chain carries TRBV19 and TRBJ1-5; a possible D gene is TRBD1 (5 bases). Per the germline V gene, CDR1 is LNHDA and CDR2 is SQIVND (reference sequence). The length of the CDR3 is 17 residues. The V and J ends lost 1 base and 0 bases respectively, with 13 bases between them.

The CDR3 is CASSVDRGPGANEKLFF. CDR3 coding DNA: TGTGCCAGCAGCGTAGACAGAGGGCCAGGGGCTAATGAAAAACTGTTTTTT. This chain joins TRBV9 and TRBJ1-4; a weak D match, TRBD1 (6 bases). CDR1 SGDLS and CDR2 YYNGEE come from the germline V gene. The CDR3 has 17 amino acids. Trimming stripped 0 bases from V and 3 bases from J, with 15 bases between.